This entry is about one T cell receptor (beta chain). Its antigen is currently unknown. CDR3 length: 15 amino acids. Between the trimmed V and J ends, which lost 5 bases and 0 bases, there was a span of 11 bases. The entry originates in a study of cytomegalovirus exposure and HLA in healthy donors. Looking at the study overall: Previous work identified 100 million or so unique TCR beta sequences from 150 million to 200 million T cells. Notes on the study in general: In a later analysis, compared with equally common non-associated chains, HLA-associated beta chains were more expanded. In vitro experiments confirmed that a few CMV-associated chains were specific for CMV antigens.

The primer mix had 60 Vbeta and 13 Jbeta primers. The method was immunoSEQ multiplex PCR; TCRdb's version includes in-frame clones alone and lacks a portion of them. In the table there are about 180,000 clones, around 80% of which are singletons. The rearrangement joins TRBV5-3 to TRBJ1-4; D is uncertain. TRBV5-3 counts as an open reading frame of uncertain function. The clonotype originates from a young man in good health and CMV-seronegative. Sequencing input: PBMCs. DNA of the CDR3: TGTGCCAGAAGGGCGGGTTCGGCAACTAATGAAAAACTGTTTTTT. It translates to CARRAGSATNEKLFF.